This TCR beta chain comes out of a study of post-analysis software for immune sequencing data. cDNA libraries of TCR beta carried unique molecular identifiers. The source material, roughly 0.9 to 11 million T cells, gave rise to approximately 520,000 cDNA molecules. TCRdb itself ran the PCR reads through MiXCR, one entry per CDR3 protein. The sample includes 500,000 to 600,000 distinct CDR3 sequences, about 44% of them seen just once. Germline V gives CDR1 ENHRY, CDR2 SYGVKD. The CDR3 length is 14 residues. V dropped 8 bases and J dropped 2; count of bases not matched to a gene: 6. Note on this clonotype: Its target is not known.

The study's findings and limits: The study found TRBV5-6, TRBV5-1 and TRBV20-1 among several TRBV segments more frequent in patients than controls. Strong co-clustering by F measure was seen for same-batch samples.

The rearrangement links TRBV10-3 to TRBJ2-5, with 9 bases that match TRBD1. The sample taken for sequencing was blood. The receptor comes from a girl between 5 and 17 years old with multiple sclerosis. In DNA, the CDR3 is TGTGCCATCGCTCCGGGACAGGGTCAAGAGACCCAGTACTTC. This codes for CAIAPGQGQETQYF.